The rows below give T cell receptor beta chains drawn from one sample of a study of cytomegalovirus exposure and HLA in healthy donors. Here immunoSEQ multiplex PCR was the method, and the copy in TCRdb shows in-frame clones only, minus some. The listing records roughly 77,000 clones. The sample was PBMCs. The receptors were gathered from a man between 25 and 39 years old in good health and CMV-seronegative. CDR3s include the opening cysteine and the closing phenylalanine or tryptophan.

CDR3aa: CASSLGLQETQYF
v_gene: TRBV9
len: 13
j_gene: TRBJ2-5

CDR3aa: CASSQEFGQGDTQYF
v_gene: TRBV4-2
len: 15
j_gene: TRBJ2-3

CDR3aa: CASSLRSRQGVSYEQYF
v_gene: TRBV27
len: 17
j_gene: TRBJ2-7

CDR3aa: CSVEAQATTEAFF
v_gene: TRBV29-1
len: 13
j_gene: TRBJ1-1

CDR3aa: CASSDIQGAYGYTF
v_gene: TRBV2
len: 14
j_gene: TRBJ1-2

CDR3aa: CASSQGPKLRSYEQYF
v_gene: TRBV4-2
len: 16
j_gene: TRBJ2-7

CDR3aa: CASSLKQGGTGNTIYF
v_gene: TRBV5-4
len: 16
j_gene: TRBJ1-3

CDR3aa: CASSQRPGQGSEQYF
v_gene: TRBV4-1
len: 15
j_gene: .

CDR3aa: CASSLVDRGYYEQYF
v_gene: TRBV7-8
len: 15
j_gene: TRBJ2-7

CDR3aa: CASSSPWAGMNTEAFF
v_gene: TRBV6-5
len: 16
j_gene: TRBJ1-1

CDR3aa: CAWRQTETIYGYTF
v_gene: TRBV30
len: 14
j_gene: TRBJ1-2

CDR3aa: CASSPLYLGRIEAFF
v_gene: TRBV5-1
len: 15
j_gene: TRBJ1-1

CDR3aa: CASSLQAGQETQYF
v_gene: TRBV7-2
len: 14
j_gene: TRBJ2-5

CDR3aa: CASSSPGHGGTGELFF
v_gene: TRBV7-9
len: 16
j_gene: TRBJ2-2

CDR3aa: CSVVLAGDEQYF
v_gene: TRBV29-1
len: 12
j_gene: TRBJ2-7

CDR3aa: CASRRRLESTDTQYF
v_gene: TRBV2
len: 15
j_gene: TRBJ2-3

CDR3aa: CASSLAWGTAYEQYF
v_gene: TRBV5-6
len: 15
j_gene: TRBJ2-7

CDR3aa: CASSVEGRGRTYGYTF
v_gene: TRBV9
len: 16
j_gene: TRBJ1-2

CDR3aa: CASSDGLVYTGELFF
v_gene: TRBV5-1
len: 15
j_gene: TRBJ2-2

CDR3aa: CASITGLAVPDTQYF
v_gene: TRBV2
len: 15
j_gene: TRBJ2-3

CDR3aa: CASSLIVNTEAFF
v_gene: TRBV11-3
len: 13
j_gene: TRBJ1-1

CDR3aa: CSGAGGTNTEAFF
v_gene: TRBV29-1
len: 13
j_gene: TRBJ1-1

CDR3aa: CASSYPQGQETQYF
v_gene: TRBV6-6
len: 14
j_gene: TRBJ2-5

CDR3aa: CASSLEVGQGGADTQYF
v_gene: TRBV7-9
len: 17
j_gene: TRBJ2-3

CDR3aa: CASSQVAGQFTEAFF
v_gene: TRBV4-1
len: 15
j_gene: TRBJ1-1

CDR3aa: CASRGANTGELFF
v_gene: TRBV18
len: 13
j_gene: TRBJ2-2

CDR3aa: CASRRTGGAYNEQFF
v_gene: TRBV2
len: 15
j_gene: TRBJ2-1

CDR3aa: CSARTAYEQYF
v_gene: TRBV20-1
len: 11
j_gene: TRBJ2-7

CDR3aa: CASSLTGSVGEQYF
v_gene: TRBV6-5
len: 14
j_gene: TRBJ2-7

CDR3aa: CASSFLPGQGAEQYF
v_gene: TRBV5-1
len: 15
j_gene: TRBJ2-7

CDR3aa: CASSLGTAFQETQYF
v_gene: TRBV7-9
len: 15
j_gene: TRBJ2-5

CDR3aa: CASSLLGVAEAFF
v_gene: TRBV5-1
len: 13
j_gene: TRBJ1-1

CDR3aa: CASSFDLTGNGNTIYF
v_gene: TRBV2
len: 16
j_gene: TRBJ1-3

CDR3aa: CASSLGRGIYSNQPQHF
v_gene: TRBV7-2
len: 17
j_gene: TRBJ1-5

CDR3aa: CASSLGFGDKAYEQYF
v_gene: TRBV5-1
len: 16
j_gene: TRBJ2-7

CDR3aa: CASSTLGGSGANVLTF
v_gene: TRBV19
len: 16
j_gene: TRBJ2-6

CDR3aa: CASSTHRGSNEKLFF
v_gene: TRBV4-3
len: 15
j_gene: TRBJ1-4

CDR3aa: CASSYGQGSGRAEEQFF
v_gene: TRBV27
len: 17
j_gene: TRBJ2-1

CDR3aa: CASKVGRLNEQYF
v_gene: TRBV2
len: 13
j_gene: TRBJ2-7

CDR3aa: CATLDGASTDTQYF
v_gene: TRBV10-3
len: 14
j_gene: TRBJ2-3